This T cell receptor beta chain was sequenced in a study of blood T cell repertoires in COVID-19. Overall study: COVID-19 samples, acute and convalescent, were from the United States, Italy and Spain. Nucleic acid was either cDNA or gDNA, and it came from T cells, B-cell-depleted T cells, or PBMCs.

Authors' processing steps: Estimated nucleated cell counts came from reference gene primer amplification. Produced via immunoSEQ multiplex PCR; TCRdb's table is partial and in-frame only. That table is the source of V, J and clone size, and D and trimming were worked out from the DNA. The sample consists of 120,000 to 150,000 clones, roughly 90% of them appearing once. Germline assignment: CDR1 KGHSH and CDR2 LQKENI. The CDR3 loop spans 16 amino acids. V shed 2 bases, J shed 6 bases, and the junction held 11 bases outside the gene matches. This sequence joins TRBV18 and TRBJ1-2, with 8 bases that match TRBD1. The sequence was obtained from a human donor in a cohort sampled during active COVID-19. The sequencing input was peripheral blood. As DNA, the CDR3 is TGTGCCAGCTCACCATCCGCCGAGACAGGGGTGAATGGCTACACCTTC. Translation gives CASSPSAETGVNGYTF.